A single sample gave rise to the 24 T cell receptor beta chains below, sequenced in a study of blood T cells in healthy people across ages. With a J-beta primer mix and a sample-barcoded 5' primer, a second PCR ran about 6 to 11 cycles. TCRdb re-called the 5' RACE reads with MiXCR, one entry per CDR3 protein. Found here are approximately 770,000 distinct CDR3 sequences, 55% to 75% of them singletons; the top ten hold approximately 23%. The sample taken for sequencing was blood. Receptors were obtained from a man between 25 and 39 years old in good health.

V and J are TRBV7-2 and TRBJ2-1; D may be TRBD1 (6 bases). The J call is in doubt because the DNA end fits TRBJ2-7 better. From germline, CDR1 is SGHTA and CDR2 FQGNSA. The CDR3 length is 16 residues. Here the CDR3 DNA reads TGTGCCAGCAAGAGACCAGGGGACCCCCTCTACAATGAGCAGTACTTC. Translation: CASKRPGDPLYNEQYF.

The chain recombines TRBV29-1 with TRBJ2-1, with TRBD2 as a possible D gene (5 bases). The V end was cut by 4 bases, the J end by 5 bases, with 15 bases between. CDR1 and CDR2 from the germline V gene are SQVTM and ANQGSEA. CDR3 length: 14 amino acids. The CDR3: CSVVIRGDNNEQFF. Written as DNA, the CDR3 is TGCAGCGTTGTTATACGGGGAGACAACAATGAGCAGTTCTTC.

J is TRBJ2-5 and V is TRBV13; TRBD1 or TRBD2 may be the D gene (5 bases each). The V gene's germline CDR1 is PRHDT and CDR2 FYEKMQ (reference sequence). The V and J ends lost 0 bases and 2 bases respectively, with 10 bases between them. CDR3 length: 15 residues. In DNA form, the CDR3 reads TGTGCCAGCAGCTTAGGCTCGGGACCACAAGAGACCCAGTACTTC. This codes for CASSLGSGPQETQYF.

V is TRBV12-3 or TRBV12-4 and J is TRBJ1-2; D not resolved. The CDR3 covers 12 residues. The V and J ends lost 2 bases and 6 bases respectively, with 7 bases between them. The CDR3 sequence: CASSLSGHGYTF. CDR3 DNA sequence: TGTGCCAGCAGTTTAAGTGGGCATGGCTACACCTTC.

The chain joins TRBV27 to TRBJ1-4; 8 bases map to TRBD1. Losses at the gene ends were 6 bases for V and 4 bases for J; bases not matched to a gene: 4. The CDR3 contains 14 residues. The germline CDR1 and CDR2 sequences are MNHEY and SMNVEV (reference sequence). CDR3 loop: CASRVQGGNEKLFF. The CDR3 nucleotides read TGTGCCAGCAGGGTACAGGGGGGTAATGAAAAACTGTTTTTT.

On this clonotype: One end of the junction does not line up with germline, which may come from a read error. The chain recombines TRBV15 with TRBJ2-1, with a weak D call TRBD1 (5 bases). The germline CDR1 and CDR2 sequences are LNHNV and YYDKDF (reference sequence). The CDR3 totals 16 residues. CDR3 in amino acids: CATSNPQGRDYNEQFF. The CDR3 coding sequence is TGCGCCACCAGCAACCCTCAGGGTAGGGACTACAATGAGCAGTTCTTC.

A remark on this clonotype: The junction departs from germline at one end; a sequencing error may be responsible. The chain has TRBV5-6 and TRBJ2-4; TRBD2 is a possible D gene (6 bases). Germline V gene sequence: CDR1 SGHDT, CDR2 YYEEEE. The CDR3 covers 16 residues. The CDR3 loop is CASSLGLPGAKNILYF. CDR3 DNA: TGTGCCAGCAGCTTGGGCCTCCCGGGAGCCAAAAACATTCTGTACTTC.

This clonotype was observed a handful of times. The chain links TRBV6-6 to TRBJ1-1; D is possibly TRBD1 (6 bases). Germline CDR1 is MNHNY and CDR2 is SVGAGI (reference sequence). Deletions cut 9 bases from V and 6 bases from J, with 17 bases between. This CDR3 spans 13 amino acids. CDR3 bases: TGTGCCAGTGGTATAGGGGGGGAACCTGAAGCTTTCTTT. Amino acid sequence: CASGIGGEPEAFF.

The J gene is TRBJ2-5, the V gene TRBV6-6; D gene ambiguous. V lost 7 bases to trimming and J lost 5 bases, with 14 bases between them. CDR3 length: 13 amino acids. Germline values: CDR1 MNHNY, CDR2 SVGAGI (reference sequence). CDR3 DNA: TGTGCCAGCACTCCCGGTTTGGGGGAGACCCAGTACTTC. This gives the protein CASTPGLGETQYF.

This clonotype was seen once. This chain connects TRBV11-2 to TRBJ2-5; tentative D call: TRBD2 (5 bases). The CDR3 contains 14 residues. Germline CDR1 SGHAT, CDR2 FQNNGV. Between the trimmed V and J ends, which lost 5 bases and 5 bases, there was a span of 15 bases. The CDR3 DNA is TGTGCCAGCAGCAATCCCCGGGGAGCGGAGACCCAGTACTTC. Translated, it gives CASSNPRGAETQYF.

This clonotype was counted at least ten times. The J gene is TRBJ2-1, the V gene TRBV5-1; D perhaps matches TRBD2 (6 bases). Germline V CDR1 and CDR2: SGHRS, YFSETQ. The CDR3 covers 15 residues. Trimming removed 3 bases from V and 6 bases from J, with 16 bases in between. This chain's CDR3 is CASSSTSWFGNEQFF. CDR3 DNA: TGCGCCAGCAGCTCGACTAGTTGGTTCGGCAATGAGCAGTTCTTC.

This clonotype was picked up many times. The V and J genes are TRBV5-4 and TRBJ2-1, with D perhaps TRBD2 (5 bases). The germline V gene has CDR1 SGHNT and CDR2 YYREEE (reference sequence). V lost 4 bases and J 10 bases, leaving 15 bases between the germline ends. The CDR3 sequence is 13 residues long. The CDR3 sequence is CASSLETSGEQFF. CDR3 sequence (DNA): TGTGCCAGCAGCCTCGAAACGTCGGGGGAGCAGTTCTTC.

The chain has TRBV5-6 and TRBJ2-6, with D hard to call. Per the germline V gene, CDR1 is SGHDT and CDR2 is YYEEEE. This CDR3 contains 15 residues. V lost 2 bases and J 1 base, leaving 7 bases between the germline ends. The CDR3 reads CASSFSESGANVLTF. CDR3 coding DNA: TGTGCCAGCAGCTTCAGCGAGTCTGGGGCCAACGTCCTGACTTTC.

The rearrangement uses TRBV11-1 and TRBJ2-7; 10 bases fit TRBD1. The CDR3 has 15 residues. Germline V gene lookup returns CDR1 SGHAT and CDR2 FQDESV (reference sequence). Unmatched junction bases numbered 4, after V lost 1 base and J lost 4 bases. DNA of the CDR3: TGTGCCAGCAGCTTAGGGGGACAGGGGCGATACGAGCAGTACTTC. As protein: CASSLGGQGRYEQYF.

This clonotype has a handful of counts. The CDR3 coding sequence is TGTGCCAGCAAGTCGGGGAACGAGTATGGCTACACCTTC. This translates into CASKSGNEYGYTF. The chain couples TRBV6-5 to TRBJ1-2; no clear D. The CDR3 extends over 13 amino acids. Trimming took off 7 bases at V and 5 bases at J, with 14 bases between the two ends. The germline V gene has CDR1 MNHEY and CDR2 SVGAGI.

This clonotype has only one observation. The rearrangement links TRBV18 to TRBJ2-3; 8 nucleotides agree with TRBD1. The CDR3 spans 16 residues. Germline assignment: CDR1 KGHSH and CDR2 LQKENI. V lost 3 bases to trimming and J lost 1 base; unmatched junction nucleotides: 6. The CDR3 loop reads CASSPVAGQGTDTQYF. CDR3 bases: TGTGCCAGCTCACCGGTGGCGGGACAGGGCACAGATACGCAGTATTTT.

This clonotype occurred a few times. The V gene is TRBV7-2, the J gene TRBJ2-5, with D perhaps matching TRBD1 or TRBD2 (5 bases each). Germline V gene lookup returns CDR1 SGHTA and CDR2 FQGNSA. This CDR3 has 16 residues. V dropped 1 base and J dropped 3 bases, with 15 bases sitting between them. The CDR3 here is CASSLGDGTTEETQYF. The CDR3 DNA follows: TGTGCCAGCAGCTTAGGGGATGGGACCACTGAAGAGACCCAGTACTTC.

This clonotype came up a few times. V and J are TRBV20-1 and TRBJ2-5; no clear D. Germline CDR1 and CDR2: DFQATT and SNEGSKA (reference sequence). V lost 0 bases and J lost 5, with 13 bases in between. There are 14 residues in the CDR3. The CDR3 reads CSARDKWVAETQYF. Written as DNA, the CDR3 is TGCAGTGCTAGAGATAAGTGGGTTGCGGAGACCCAGTACTTC.

The chain links TRBV7-2 to TRBJ1-1; 8 bases line up with TRBD1. Germline CDR1 is SGHTA and CDR2 is FQGNSA. The V segment lost 5 bases and the J segment 8 bases; nucleotides outside the gene matches: 22. The length of the CDR3 is 18 residues. Here the CDR3 DNA reads TGTGCCAGCAGCACCTCCGGGACAGGAAGGTATATGGCGGTCGAAGCTTTCTTT. This translates into CASSTSGTGRYMAVEAFF. The full variable domain, with the rest looked up from reference TRBV7-2 and TRBJ1-1, is GAGVSQSPSNKVTEKGKDVELRCDPISGHTALYWYRQSLGQGLEFLIYFQGNSAPDKSGLPSDRFSAERTGGSVSTLTIQRTQQEDSAVYLCASSTSGTGRYMAVEAFFGQGTRLTVV.

The table lists this clonotype with a few counts. The CDR3 loop is CASSKPGFYEQYF. The CDR3 DNA sequence: TGTGCCAGCAGTAAACCAGGATTCTACGAGCAGTACTTC. This chain connects TRBV25-1 to TRBJ2-7; D remains ambiguous. The CDR3 contains 13 residues. V gave up 5 bases and J gave up 3 bases, with 11 bases separating them. The germline V gene has CDR1 MGHDK and CDR2 SYGVNS.

This chain joins TRBV12-3 or TRBV12-4 and TRBJ1-2, with a possible D match to TRBD1 (5 bases). CDR3 length: 13 residues. Trimming took off 7 bases at V and 2 bases at J, with 11 bases between the two ends. CDR3 loop: CASKRGGNYGYTF. The CDR3 coding sequence is TGTGCCAGCAAGAGGGGAGGGAACTATGGCTACACCTTC.

The DNA for the CDR3 is TGCAGTGCTAACTTCGGACAGCAAGAGACCCAGTACTTC. It yields the protein CSANFGQQETQYF. The V and J genes are TRBV20-1 and TRBJ2-5, with D tentatively TRBD1 (6 bases). The germline gives CDR1 DFQATT, CDR2 SNEGSKA (reference sequence). The CDR3 sequence is 13 residues long. Trimming removed 4 bases from V and 2 bases from J, with 11 bases in between.

This clonotype was seen a handful of times. V and J are TRBV12-3 or TRBV12-4 and TRBJ1-2; D gene unclear. The CDR3 covers 12 residues. V was pared by 4 bases and J by 7 bases, with 10 bases between. The CDR3 DNA follows: TGTGCCAGCAGTTGGAGAGTGTCTGGCTACACCTTC. Protein sequence: CASSWRVSGYTF.

The chain is built from TRBV3-1 and TRBJ2-5, with 7 bases lining up with TRBD1. The CDR3 contains 15 residues. V trimming: 0 bases; J trimming: 2 bases; junction bases outside the gene matches: 3. The germline CDR1 and CDR2 sequences are LGHDT and YNNKEL (reference sequence). The CDR3 region has the DNA TGTGCCAGCAGCCAAGAAGGGACAGCACAAGAGACCCAGTACTTC. Its protein product is CASSQEGTAQETQYF.